The TCR beta chain under discussion was sequenced for a study of blood T cell repertoires in COVID-19 (dated by TCRdb to the early 2020s). Describing the broader study: Samples from collaborators originated in the United States, Italy and Spain and spanned both the acute and convalescent phases of COVID-19. The prospective study material was composed of cDNA or gDNA derived from T cells, B-cell-depleted T cells, or PBMCs. Subjects who had been exposed to COVID-19, were actively infected with it, or had recovered from it provided the deeply sampled blood TCRbeta repertoires that made up the dataset. The repertoires were made available in a free public database intended to serve as a resource for research on the immune response to SARS-CoV-2. Samples were obtained from the ongoing ImmuneRACE study (first 160 participants) and from 950 to 1,500 subjects provided by 6 global collaborators. A de-identified subject ID, COVID-19 status, age in years and sex were almost always included in the sample metadata. Where available, HLA class I and class II types were obtained from metadata supplied by the sample provider rather than from assay-based typing. The full study reports these points: The quantity of clinical and demographic metadata differed by source and by participant and was supplied without curation.

A note on this clone: Its antigen is unknown. No base-level quality is on record; no much larger clone is a single base apart.

The CDR3 starts with the cysteine, ends with the phenylalanine, and has 13 residues. Only the CDR3 portion is preserved as DNA: 39 bases, with reading frame beginning at the first base. V lost 4 bases and J lost 0 bases; the stretch between them is 9 bases long. CDR1 and CDR2 are read off the germline V gene (reference sequence) as GTSNPN and SVGIG. The immunoSEQ Assay, a bias-controlled multiplex PCR, was used to amplify TCRbeta CDR3 regions from genomic DNA. From the authors' description of their analysis: Nucleated cell counts per sample were estimated from amplification of reference gene primers within the assay. To quantify the absolute abundance of each unique TCRbeta CDR3 rearrangement, sequence reads were collapsed and filtered. For each sample, productive Simpson clonality was calculated as the square root of Simpson's diversity index across productive rearrangements. Here the immuneACCESS table is served through TCRdb, limited to in-frame sequences with V and J called. Missing clones are a known gap in these copies; in checked studies unresolved V genes cover under half, and the rest lacks a known reason. V and J calls and clone size are as listed in that table; D and trimming were resolved from the DNA. This sample has some 290,000 clones in its table, and approximately 90% of those were observed once. The top ten clonotypes cover around 2.2% of the sample.

A second Seattle source provided samples from volunteer blood donors who had recovered from COVID-19. Each collaborating institution followed its own protocols to collect whole blood in K2EDTA tubes. Collaborator samples were shipped for TCRbeta analysis as frozen whole blood, isolated PBMCs, or DNA extracted from either sample type. The chain is encoded by TRBV30 joined to TRBJ1-2, with TRBD1 perhaps the D gene, on 6 matching bases. This TCR was sampled from a woman aged 45-60 years who had recovered from COVID-19. The sample was peripheral blood. For the CDR3, the sequence is CAWTGQPNYGYTF. The DNA sequence is as follows: TGTGCCTGGACGGGACAACCTAACTATGGCTACACCTTC.